The present T cell receptor beta chain was sequenced within a study of cytomegalovirus exposure and HLA in healthy donors. Findings and limits, study-wide: Overall, approximately 150 TCR beta chains were annotated as cytomegalovirus-associated. By HLA locus, TCR association rates varied in a later analysis, with DRB1 showing the most and HLA-C the fewest. When analyzed later, a missense DCLRE1C variant was found to be linked to TCR beta V- and J-gene trimming.

This PCR relied on a set of 60 Vbeta primers and 13 Jbeta primers. Original handling: Approximately 11 million of the roughly 77 million unique TCR beta chains counted in a later analysis were shared. The data were produced by immunoSEQ multiplex PCR, yet TCRdb's version contains in-frame clones alone and is incomplete. V, J and clone size derive from that table, while D and trimming were established from the DNA sequence. This table holds some 130,000 clones, 65% to 85% found once. Details on this clone: Its target is unknown.

The ends were cut back, 0 bases at V and 1 base at J, with 10 bases in the middle. CDR3 length: 15 amino acids. CDR1 and CDR2 (germline): SGHRS, YFSETQ. Sample: PBMCs. The V call is TRBV5-1, the J call TRBJ1-1, with TRBD1 as a possible D gene (6 bases). This TCR came from a boy aged 5 to 17 in good health and CMV-seronegative. The CDR3 sequence: CASSLAGEGNTEAFF. CDR3 DNA: TGCGCCAGCAGCTTGGCAGGGGAGGGGAACACTGAAGCTTTCTTT.